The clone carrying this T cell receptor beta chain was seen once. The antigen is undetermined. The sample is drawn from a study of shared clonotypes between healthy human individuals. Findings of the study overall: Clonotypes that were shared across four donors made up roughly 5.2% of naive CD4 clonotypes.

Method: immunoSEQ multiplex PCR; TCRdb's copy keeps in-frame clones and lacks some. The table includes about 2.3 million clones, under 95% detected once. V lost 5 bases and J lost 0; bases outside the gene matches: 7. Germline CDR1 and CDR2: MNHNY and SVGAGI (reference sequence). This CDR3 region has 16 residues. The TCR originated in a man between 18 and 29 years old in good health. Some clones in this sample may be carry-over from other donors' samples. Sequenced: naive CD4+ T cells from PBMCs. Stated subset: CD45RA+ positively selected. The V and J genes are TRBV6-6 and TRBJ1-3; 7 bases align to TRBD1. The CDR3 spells CASSQTGPFSGNTIYF. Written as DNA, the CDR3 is TGTGCCAGCAGTCAGACAGGGCCCTTCTCTGGAAACACCATATATTTT.